The 11 T cell receptor beta chains reported below all come from one sample, sequenced in a study of T-cell memory formation after mild COVID-19. Via MiXCR, TCRdb re-called the 5' RACE reads, giving one row per CDR3 protein. This table has hundreds of thousands of distinct CDR3 sequences, approximately 19% appearing once. Input material: PBMCs or a T cell subset sorted from them (not recorded which). The receptor set was obtained from a young man who had mild COVID-19 (a few samples of this study predate the infection). Cell type and time point are not known.

The chain joins TRBV28 to TRBJ2-7; D may be TRBD1 or TRBD2 (5 bases each). From germline, CDR1 is MDHEN and CDR2 SYDVKM. Trimming cost V 5 bases and J 5 bases, with 19 bases left between them. This CDR3 region has 15 residues. As DNA, the CDR3 is TGTGCCAGCAGTCCCCCCGGGACCATCGGCCACGAGCAGTACGTC. It is translated as CASSPPGTIGHEQYV.

The chain links TRBV20-1 to TRBJ2-3; D call uncertain. The germline gives CDR1 DFQATT, CDR2 SNEGSKA (reference sequence). This CDR3 contains 12 residues. The germline V and J ends were trimmed by 2 bases and 2 bases, with 5 bases remaining between them. The CDR3 DNA follows: TGCAGTGCTAGACACCCCACAGATACGCAGTATTTT. Residues: CSARHPTDTQYF.

This clonotype was recorded many times. The V and J genes are TRBV6-5 and TRBJ1-2, with 7 bases lining up with TRBD1. Germline V gene sequence: CDR1 MNHEY, CDR2 SVGAGI. The CDR3 has 13 amino acids. V lost 6 bases, J lost 4 bases, and 5 bases stayed unmatched. CDR3: CASSPGGSYGYTF. The CDR3 DNA sequence: TGTGCCAGCAGCCCAGGGGGGAGCTATGGCTACACCTTC.

This clonotype has ten or more counts. The J gene is TRBJ2-3, the V gene TRBV6-2 or TRBV6-3, with TRBD2 identical over 10 bases. The germline V gene has CDR1 MNHEY and CDR2 SVGEGT. V lost 5 bases and J lost 2; bases outside the gene matches: 7. The CDR3 sequence is 16 residues long. The CDR3 loop is CASSPGTSVVTDTQYF. CDR3 nucleotides: TGTGCCAGCAGTCCCGGGACTAGCGTCGTCACAGATACGCAGTATTTT.

The sample holds many counts of this clonotype. V gene TRBV2 combines with J gene TRBJ1-2; D might be TRBD1 (5 bases). The CDR3 sequence is 12 residues long. The germline V gene has CDR1 SNHLY and CDR2 FYNNEI. The V end was cut by 3 bases, the J end by 5 bases, with 7 bases between. As DNA, the CDR3 is TGTGCCAGCAGTGAGGGGGGATATGGCTACACCTTC. Protein: CASSEGGYGYTF.

The V and J genes are TRBV7-2 and TRBJ2-3, with 13 bases that match TRBD2. CDR3 length: 17 amino acids. With V trimmed by 8 bases and J by 6 bases, 14 bases remained unmatched. Germline CDR1 reads SGHTA; CDR2 reads FQGNSA. The CDR3 here is CASLIGLAGALWDTQYF. CDR3 nucleotides: TGTGCCAGCTTAATCGGACTAGCGGGGGCCCTGTGGGATACGCAGTATTTT.

The V gene is TRBV12-3 or TRBV12-4, the J gene TRBJ2-1, with a possible D match to TRBD2 (7 bases). This CDR3 has 17 amino acids. V lost 3 bases, J lost 5 bases, and 20 bases lay in between. The chain's CDR3 is CASSFGGGALENNEQFF. CDR3 bases: TGTGCCAGCAGTTTCGGTGGGGGGGCATTAGAAAACAATGAGCAGTTCTTC.

The chain couples TRBV20-1 to TRBJ1-3; unclear D gene. Per germline, CDR1 DFQATT and CDR2 SNEGSKA (reference sequence). V was trimmed by 3 bases and J by 8 bases, leaving 14 bases between them. The CDR3 has 13 residues. The CDR3 loop is CSARVGLRDTIYF. As DNA, the CDR3 is TGCAGTGCTAGGGTGGGCCTACGGGACACCATATATTTT.

This clonotype came up a few times. The CDR3: CASSPLGGGEQYV. The CDR3 nucleotides read TGTGCCAGCTCACCACTCGGGGGGGGCGAGCAGTACGTC. The chain recombines TRBV18 with TRBJ2-7, with 8 bases that match TRBD2. The germline V gene encodes CDR1 KGHSH and CDR2 LQKENI. This CDR3 has 13 residues. The trim removed 1 base at V and 6 bases at J, leaving 2 bases unmatched.

In its sample, this clonotype was seen a few times. The chain carries TRBV7-2 and TRBJ2-3, with D possibly being TRBD2 (6 bases). The CDR3 sequence is 14 residues long. In germline, CDR1 is SGHTA, CDR2 FQGNSA. Trimming removed 4 bases at V and 6 bases at J, with 14 bases between. In DNA form, the CDR3 reads TGTGCCAGCAGCTACGGACTATCGCGGGATACGCAGTATTTT. This encodes CASSYGLSRDTQYF.

This chain uses TRBV7-9 with TRBJ2-5; D gene ambiguous. Trimming shortened V by 8 bases and J by 7 bases, and 11 bases separated the two germline ends. Germline-derived CDR1 and CDR2 are SEHNR and FQNEAQ (reference sequence). This CDR3 has 11 amino acids. The CDR3 sequence: CASLVAATQYF. The CDR3 DNA follows: TGTGCCAGCTTGGTTGCCGCGACCCAGTACTTC.